This is a list of T cell receptor beta chains from one sample in a study of cytomegalovirus exposure and HLA in healthy donors. Some clones are missing from TCRdb's copy, which holds only in-frame ones; the method was immunoSEQ multiplex PCR. The sample has about 110,000 clones, roughly 70% seen once; the top ten hold 8.5% to 9.5%. Sequencing input: PBMCs. The receptor source for this set is a man aged 25-45 years in good health and CMV-seropositive. Each CDR3 is given with its conserved first and last residue. Fields, in order: clone size, V gene, J gene, CDR3 protein. A row's size may be missing; if present it is once, few, many or a size class.

abundance: few; v_gene: TRBV27; j_gene: TRBJ2-3; CDR3aa: CASSFGREPGPDTQYF
abundance: -; v_gene: TRBV7-2; j_gene: TRBJ1-1; CDR3aa: CASRPAPTQGAYTEAFF
abundance: -; v_gene: TRBV20-1; j_gene: TRBJ2-5; CDR3aa: CSATETQYF
abundance: few; v_gene: TRBV19; j_gene: TRBJ2-1; CDR3aa: CASSIDRRIRIGRNEQFF
abundance: -; v_gene: TRBV27; j_gene: TRBJ1-1; CDR3aa: CASSPGQGRMDTEAFF
abundance: -; v_gene: TRBV5-5; j_gene: TRBJ1-1; CDR3aa: CASSLVPKDRGTEAFF
abundance: -; v_gene: TRBV28; j_gene: TRBJ1-5; CDR3aa: CASSLRGRDQPQHF
abundance: -; v_gene: TRBV6-1; j_gene: TRBJ2-3; CDR3aa: CASSDRAGAIDTQYF
abundance: -; v_gene: TRBV30; j_gene: TRBJ1-1; CDR3aa: CAWSPSGSIGTEAFF
abundance: once; v_gene: TRBV5-4; j_gene: TRBJ2-7; CDR3aa: CASSLDPGQGYEQYF
abundance: -; v_gene: TRBV19; j_gene: TRBJ2-7; CDR3aa: CASSMPGFSYEQYF
abundance: -; v_gene: TRBV19; j_gene: TRBJ2-4; CDR3aa: CATTDRAKNIQYF
abundance: -; v_gene: TRBV7-9; j_gene: TRBJ1-1; CDR3aa: CASSSRQGDEAFF
abundance: -; v_gene: TRBV21-1; j_gene: TRBJ1-1; CDR3aa: CASWSLAGSWNTEAFF
abundance: -; v_gene: TRBV19; j_gene: TRBJ2-1; CDR3aa: CASSTQGVLRHEQFF
abundance: -; v_gene: TRBV7-3; j_gene: TRBJ2-3; CDR3aa: CASSPAGITDTQYF
abundance: few; v_gene: TRBV5-1; j_gene: TRBJ2-3; CDR3aa: CASSSGTEATDTQYF
abundance: -; v_gene: TRBV2; j_gene: TRBJ1-1; CDR3aa: CASSEYPLPGDRDGREAFF
abundance: -; v_gene: TRBV12-1; j_gene: TRBJ2-2; CDR3aa: CASSPKGTGGTGELFF
abundance: -; v_gene: TRBV6-1; j_gene: TRBJ1-2; CDR3aa: CASSEQWTDRANTF
abundance: -; v_gene: TRBV9; j_gene: TRBJ1-1; CDR3aa: CASTLDISMNTEAFF
abundance: once; v_gene: TRBV7-2; j_gene: TRBJ2-5; CDR3aa: CASTLGGTQYF
abundance: once; v_gene: TRBV5-1; j_gene: TRBJ1-3; CDR3aa: CASRPGRATSGNTIYF
abundance: -; v_gene: TRBV6-5; j_gene: TRBJ1-1; CDR3aa: CASSYDSLPNETEAFF
abundance: -; v_gene: TRBV7-3; j_gene: TRBJ1-1; CDR3aa: CASSLSDRGVAFF
abundance: -; v_gene: TRBV4-1; j_gene: TRBJ2-1; CDR3aa: CASSQDPGGGRNEQFF
abundance: -; v_gene: TRBV9; j_gene: TRBJ2-3; CDR3aa: CASSSGTAPSTDTQYF
abundance: -; v_gene: TRBV5-6; j_gene: TRBJ2-5; CDR3aa: CASSLYRLAGEETQYF
abundance: -; v_gene: TRBV25-1; j_gene: TRBJ2-1; CDR3aa: CASNRDRNNEQFF
abundance: -; v_gene: TRBV5-5; j_gene: TRBJ2-7; CDR3aa: CASSSGTGRNYEQYF
abundance: -; v_gene: TRBV19; j_gene: TRBJ1-4; CDR3aa: CASRGGATNEKLFF
abundance: -; v_gene: TRBV10-1; j_gene: TRBJ2-6; CDR3aa: CATKPGQGYSGANVLTF
abundance: -; v_gene: TRBV7-2; j_gene: TRBJ2-1; CDR3aa: CASSPSGTSGYHEQFF
abundance: -; v_gene: TRBV14; j_gene: TRBJ1-2; CDR3aa: CASSSTGSFGYGYTF
abundance: -; v_gene: TRBV7-2; j_gene: TRBJ2-3; CDR3aa: CASSSRPTGTGWYF
abundance: few; v_gene: TRBV7-9; j_gene: TRBJ1-1; CDR3aa: CASSPYRVPEAFF
abundance: -; v_gene: TRBV7-8; j_gene: TRBJ2-3; CDR3aa: CASSLLGVPSTDTQYF
abundance: -; v_gene: TRBV5-1; j_gene: TRBJ1-2; CDR3aa: CASSSLQGRTGYTF
abundance: -; v_gene: TRBV25-1; j_gene: TRBJ1-1; CDR3aa: CASTETGNTEAFF
abundance: few; v_gene: TRBV6-1; j_gene: TRBJ1-3; CDR3aa: CASSEPVAGSGNTIYF
abundance: -; v_gene: TRBV6-1; j_gene: TRBJ1-5; CDR3aa: CASRLLLEPQHF
abundance: -; v_gene: TRBV9; j_gene: TRBJ2-3; CDR3aa: CASSVVVGGADTQYF
abundance: -; v_gene: TRBV28; j_gene: TRBJ1-2; CDR3aa: CASSSPSFVRAQNGYTF
abundance: -; v_gene: TRBV2; j_gene: TRBJ2-7; CDR3aa: CASSSLLGGRRYEQYF
abundance: few; v_gene: TRBV5-3; j_gene: TRBJ1-2; CDR3aa: CARSLAVSGRICMLGYTF